This TCR beta chain appears in the sequencing data of a study of identical twins. Germline CDR1 reads LGHNA; CDR2 reads YSLEER. The ends lost 4 bases at V and 5 bases at J; junction bases unmatched: 21. The CDR3 covers 19 residues. General study points: Carriage of fewer insertions was seen in abundant cord blood beta clonotypes, whereas memory repertoires showed none. Those out-of-frame alpha sequences shared by twins showed an excess of low generation probability.

Each CDR3 protein is one row after TCRdb ran MiXCR on the 5' RACE reads. The sample lists 300,000 or so distinct CDR3 sequences, just under 9.5% seen once, with about 7.1% in the top ten. This clonotype was seen only a few times. Its antigen remains unidentified. These sequences were also reported in another study, on yellow fever vaccine responses in identical twins.

The sequencing input was CD8+ T cells sorted from blood. V is TRBV4-3 and J is TRBJ2-7, with 9 nucleotides matching TRBD2. The clonotype was recovered from a young woman in good health. CDR3 bases: TGCGCCAGCAGCCGTCATCTGAATCGGCGGGAGGGGGTGGCGAACGAGCAGTACTTC. This gives the protein CASSRHLNRREGVANEQYF.